This entry describes one T cell receptor (beta chain). The table lists this clonotype with many counts. The target of this receptor is not known. It has no much larger one-base neighbor in the sample; base qualities were not kept. The sample comes from a study of identical twins (dated by TCRdb to about 2016). Looking at the study overall: To test whether fetal clonotypes persist, the study used deep sequencing on TCR alpha and beta repertoires from monozygotic twins, unrelated adults of various ages, and cord blood. To rule out contamination, replicate twin experiments were performed at different times with different library preparation protocols. What the study reported, not specific to this receptor: Invariant T cells such as MAIT and iNKT could partly confound zero-insertion analyses, though diverse VJ usage argued against this for most clonotypes. Because the same donors could not be followed over many years, the conclusions relied on cross-sectional statistical analysis. In monozygotic twins, out-of-frame TCR alpha sharing was systematically underestimated by recombination models, although the models agreed with sharing between unrelated individuals. Abundant cord blood beta clonotypes had fewer insertions, young adult naive repertoires showed a similar but weaker trend, and memory repertoires showed no such trend. Compared with coincidental sharing between unrelated individuals, out-of-frame TCR alpha sequences shared between twins had an excess of sequences with low generation probability. The excess sharing between twins in beta out-of-frame sequences was weaker because fewer shared sequences reduced the signal-to-noise ratio.

Library generation was performed with 5' RACE. Sequenced on an Illumina HiSeq 2000. Template switching added a universal primer binding site, and the final cDNA carried a unique molecular identifier that allowed TCR cDNA molecules to be counted accurately. Specific primers in the conserved constant-segment region were used to synthesize first-strand cDNA for TCR alpha and beta chains. To control for contamination, every cDNA library carried two barcodes: a SMART-Mk sample barcode plus Illumina barcodes. TruSeq adapter sequences and Illumina sample barcodes were added in two successive PCR steps. TCR alpha and beta cDNA libraries were sequenced on the Illumina HiSeq platform with custom primers. In the authors' own workflow: MiGEC was used to process raw reads and extract unique molecular identifiers, and MiXCR was used to find CDR3 positions. Recombination models were inferred per individual with the repgenHMM and IGoR tools using an EM algorithm. Shared clonotypes were analyzed with the tcR package in R, and sharing was normalized by the product of cloneset sizes. Out-of-frame nonproductive sequences were analyzed to study raw recombination free of thymic and clonal selection effects. TCRdb's own reprocessing of the public reads used fastp at Q25 and MiXCR and kept productive beta chains. A single entry per CDR3 protein holds the most common genes and DNA from its merged rows. The V and J calls and clone size are TCRdb's, not the authors'. Within this sample are more than 650,000 distinct CDR3 sequences, with around 5.7% of them counted one time only. About 2% of the sample is in the top ten clones.

All donors were healthy Caucasians. Three unrelated non-twin adults were also sequenced: a male aged 18 to 29, a male aged 50 to 60 and a female aged 50 to 60. Miltenyi CD45RO+ enrichment and human naive T-cell isolation kits were used to isolate memory (CD45RO+) and naive T cells from PBMC. V loses 5 bases at its end and J loses 2 bases; junction bases beyond the gene matches: 10. The CDR3 contains 16 residues, cysteine and phenylalanine counted. Kept here is only the CDR3 DNA, which spans 48 bases and is read in frame from base 1. The germline V gene gives CDR1 as SGHRS and CDR2 as YFSETQ. Sequences were obtained from naive T cells sorted from blood. What this sample's cell subset or site label stands for: cells isolated with a human naive T-cell isolation kit. This TCR derives from a man in his late teens or twenties in good health. The receptor chain draws on TRBV5-1 and TRBJ2-3, and TRBD1 matches 8 of the central bases. For the CDR3, the sequence is CASSAPGGQHTDTQYF. The base sequence is TGCGCCAGCAGTGCGCCAGGGGGCCAGCACACAGATACGCAGTATTTT.